The 4 T cell receptor beta chains below come from one sample, sequenced in a study of blood T cell repertoires in COVID-19 (dated by TCRdb to the early 2020s). Library preparation used the immunoSEQ multiplex PCR assay. The source is immuneACCESS, and TCRdb retained only in-frame sequences with V and J called. Part of the clones is not carried over; for the studies checked, unresolved V genes explain less than half of this, and the remainder is unexplained. The sample table shows under 300,000 clones, and over 75% are seen once. The top ten clones comprise about 2% of the sample. Input material: peripheral blood. Receptor source: a man aged 25-45 years who had recovered from COVID-19.

The CDR3 reads CASKRMQALGEQYF. CDR3 sequence (DNA): TGTGCCAGCAAAAGGATGCAGGCTTTAGGCGAGCAGTACTTC. The gene calls are TRBV7-2 and TRBJ2-7; D uncertain. V gave up 7 bases and J gave up 6 bases, with 19 bases separating them. From germline, CDR1 is SGHTA and CDR2 FQGNSA. This CDR3 is 14 amino acids long.

V is TRBV10-1 and J is TRBJ2-1, with 8 bases lining up with TRBD2. Trimming removed 2 bases from V and 4 bases from J; junction bases left unmatched: 4. The CDR3 is made up of 15 amino acids. From germline, CDR1 is WNHNN and CDR2 SYGVQD (reference sequence). CDR3 bases: TGCGCCAGCAGTGAGCTTAGCGGGGAATACAATGAGCAGTTCTTC. As protein: CASSELSGEYNEQFF.

V and J are TRBV29-1 and TRBJ1-6, with D tentatively TRBD1 (5 bases). The V end was cut by 6 bases, the J end by 6 bases, with 12 bases between. The CDR3 length is 13 residues. The germline V gene has CDR1 SQVTM and CDR2 ANQGSEA. The CDR3: CSVAIGANSPLHF. The CDR3 bases are TGCAGCGTCGCGATAGGGGCTAATTCACCCCTCCACTTT.

The chain recombines TRBV11-2 with TRBJ2-5; D gene uncertain. This CDR3 has 13 amino acids. The V end was cut by 1 base, the J end by 6 bases, with 9 bases between. CDR1 and CDR2 from the germline V gene are SGHAT and FQNNGV. The CDR3 nucleotides read TGTGCCAGCAGCTTAGCCGGGTCGAAGACCCAGTACTTC. Its translation is CASSLAGSKTQYF.